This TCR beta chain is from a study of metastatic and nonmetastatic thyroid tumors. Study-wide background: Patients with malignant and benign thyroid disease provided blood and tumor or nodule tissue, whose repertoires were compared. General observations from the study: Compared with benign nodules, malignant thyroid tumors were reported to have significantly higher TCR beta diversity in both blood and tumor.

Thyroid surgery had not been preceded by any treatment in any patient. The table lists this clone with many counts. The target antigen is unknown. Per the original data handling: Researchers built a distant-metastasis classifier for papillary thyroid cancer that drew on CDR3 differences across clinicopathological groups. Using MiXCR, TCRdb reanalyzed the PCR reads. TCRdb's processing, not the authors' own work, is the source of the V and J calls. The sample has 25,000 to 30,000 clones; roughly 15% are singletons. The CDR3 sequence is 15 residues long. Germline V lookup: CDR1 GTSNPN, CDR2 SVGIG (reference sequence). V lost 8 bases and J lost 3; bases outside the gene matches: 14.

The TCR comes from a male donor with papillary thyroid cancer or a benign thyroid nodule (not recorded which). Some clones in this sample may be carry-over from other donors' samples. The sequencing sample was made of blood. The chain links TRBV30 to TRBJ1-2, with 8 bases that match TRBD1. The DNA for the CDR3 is TGTGCCGCCCACTCAAAAGACAGGGGAGACTATGGCTACACCTTC. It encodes CAAHSKDRGDYGYTF.